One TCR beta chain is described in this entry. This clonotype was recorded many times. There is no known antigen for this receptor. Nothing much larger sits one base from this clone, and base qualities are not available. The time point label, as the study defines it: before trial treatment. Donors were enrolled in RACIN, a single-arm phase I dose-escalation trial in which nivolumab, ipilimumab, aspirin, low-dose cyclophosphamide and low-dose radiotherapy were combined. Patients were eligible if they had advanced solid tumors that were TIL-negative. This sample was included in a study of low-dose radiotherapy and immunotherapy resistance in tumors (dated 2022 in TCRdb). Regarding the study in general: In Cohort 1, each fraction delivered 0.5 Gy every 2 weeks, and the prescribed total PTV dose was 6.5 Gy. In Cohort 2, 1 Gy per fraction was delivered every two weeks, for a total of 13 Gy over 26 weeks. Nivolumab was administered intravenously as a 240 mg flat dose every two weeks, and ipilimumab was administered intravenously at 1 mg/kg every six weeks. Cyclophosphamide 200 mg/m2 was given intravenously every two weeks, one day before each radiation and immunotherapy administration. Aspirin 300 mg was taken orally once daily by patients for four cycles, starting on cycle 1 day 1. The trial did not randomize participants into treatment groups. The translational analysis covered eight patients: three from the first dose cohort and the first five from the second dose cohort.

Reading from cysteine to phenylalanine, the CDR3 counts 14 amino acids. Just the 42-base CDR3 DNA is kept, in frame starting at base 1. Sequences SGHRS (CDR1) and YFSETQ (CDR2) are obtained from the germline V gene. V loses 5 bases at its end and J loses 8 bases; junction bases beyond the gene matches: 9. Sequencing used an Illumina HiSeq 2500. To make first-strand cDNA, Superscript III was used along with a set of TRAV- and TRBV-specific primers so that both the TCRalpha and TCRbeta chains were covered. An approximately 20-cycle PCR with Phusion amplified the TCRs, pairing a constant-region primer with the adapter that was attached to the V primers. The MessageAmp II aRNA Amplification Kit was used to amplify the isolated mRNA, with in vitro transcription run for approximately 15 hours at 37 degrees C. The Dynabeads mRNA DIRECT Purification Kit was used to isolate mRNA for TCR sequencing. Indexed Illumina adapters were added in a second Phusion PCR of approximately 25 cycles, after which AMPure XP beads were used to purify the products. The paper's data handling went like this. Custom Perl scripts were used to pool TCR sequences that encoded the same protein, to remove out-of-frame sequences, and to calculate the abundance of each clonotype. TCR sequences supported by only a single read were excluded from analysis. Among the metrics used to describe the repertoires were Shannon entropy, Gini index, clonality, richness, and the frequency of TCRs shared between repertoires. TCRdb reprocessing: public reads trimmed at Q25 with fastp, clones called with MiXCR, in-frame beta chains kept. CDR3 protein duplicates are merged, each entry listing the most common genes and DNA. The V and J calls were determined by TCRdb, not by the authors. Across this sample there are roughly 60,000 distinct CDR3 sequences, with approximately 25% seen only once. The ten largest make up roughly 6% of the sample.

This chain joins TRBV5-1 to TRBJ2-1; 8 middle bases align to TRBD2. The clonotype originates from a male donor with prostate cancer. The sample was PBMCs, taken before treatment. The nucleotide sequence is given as TGCGCCAGCAGTCGGGGGGGAGGGCCCGATGAGCAGTTCTTC. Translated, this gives CASSRGGGPDEQFF.